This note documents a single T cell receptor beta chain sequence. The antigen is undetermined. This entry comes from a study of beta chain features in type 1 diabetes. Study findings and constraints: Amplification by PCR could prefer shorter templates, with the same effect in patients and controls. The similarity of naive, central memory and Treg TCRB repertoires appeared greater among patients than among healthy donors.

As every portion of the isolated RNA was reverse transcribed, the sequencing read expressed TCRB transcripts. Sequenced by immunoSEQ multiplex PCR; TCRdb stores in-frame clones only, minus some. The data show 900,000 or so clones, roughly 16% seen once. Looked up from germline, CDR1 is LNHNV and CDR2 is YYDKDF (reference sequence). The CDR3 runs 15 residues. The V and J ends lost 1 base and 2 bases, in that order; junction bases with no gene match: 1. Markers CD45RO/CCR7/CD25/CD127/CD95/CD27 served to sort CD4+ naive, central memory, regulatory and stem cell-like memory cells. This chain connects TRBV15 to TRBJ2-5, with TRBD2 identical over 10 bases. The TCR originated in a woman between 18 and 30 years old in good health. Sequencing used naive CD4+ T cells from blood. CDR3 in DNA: TGTGCCACCAGCAGAGTAGCGGGAGGACAAGAGACCCAGTACTTC. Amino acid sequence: CATSRVAGGQETQYF.